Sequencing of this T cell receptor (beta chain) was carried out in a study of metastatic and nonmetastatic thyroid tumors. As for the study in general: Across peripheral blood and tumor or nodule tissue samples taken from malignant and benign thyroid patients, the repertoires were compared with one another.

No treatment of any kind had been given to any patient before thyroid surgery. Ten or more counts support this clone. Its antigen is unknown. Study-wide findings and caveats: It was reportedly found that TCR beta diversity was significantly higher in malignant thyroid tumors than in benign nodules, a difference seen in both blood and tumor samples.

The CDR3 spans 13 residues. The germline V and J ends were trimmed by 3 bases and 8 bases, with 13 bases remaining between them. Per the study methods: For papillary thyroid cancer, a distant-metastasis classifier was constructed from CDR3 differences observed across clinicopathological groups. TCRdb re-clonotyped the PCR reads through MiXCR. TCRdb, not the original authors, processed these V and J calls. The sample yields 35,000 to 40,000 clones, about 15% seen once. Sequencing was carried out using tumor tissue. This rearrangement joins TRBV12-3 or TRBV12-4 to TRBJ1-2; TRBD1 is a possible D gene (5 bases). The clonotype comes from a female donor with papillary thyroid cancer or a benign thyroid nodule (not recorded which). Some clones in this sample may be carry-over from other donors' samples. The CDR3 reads CASSFGFGGGYTF. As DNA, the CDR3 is TGTGCCAGCAGTTTTGGGTTCGGGGGGGGCTACACCTTC.